The rows below give T cell receptor beta chains drawn from one sample of a study of cytomegalovirus exposure and HLA in healthy donors. Some clones are missing from TCRdb's copy, which holds only in-frame ones; the method was immunoSEQ multiplex PCR. The sample records over 95,000 clones, over 65% being singletons. The sequenced material came from PBMCs. The origin of the receptors is a woman aged 25 to 39 in good health and CMV-seropositive. Both conserved end residues are part of each CDR3.

length	J	V	CDR3
16	TRBJ1-5	TRBV30	CAWRLGQLGENQPQHF
13	TRBJ2-5	TRBV18	CASSPSIVETQYF
13	TRBJ2-7	TRBV27	CASSLDRAYEQYF
15	TRBJ2-7	TRBV9	CASSPRQGLPLEQYF
16	TRBJ2-3	TRBV4-1	CASSRGLAESTDTQYF
14	TRBJ2-3	TRBV5-6	CASRWGQGTDTQYF
15	TRBJ1-1	TRBV11-2	CASSLATGVGTEAFF
13	TRBJ2-7	TRBV2	CASSADYNYEQYF
15	TRBJ1-6	TRBV13	CASSLGGQGISPLHF
13	TRBJ1-1	TRBV2	CASAPRGNTEAFF
14	TRBJ1-1	TRBV6-1	CASSVRSEGTEAFF
14	TRBJ2-1	TRBV6-6	CASSHQDRNNEQFF
14	TRBJ2-6	TRBV11-3	CASSFVAGANVLTF
15	TRBJ1-3	TRBV5-1	CASSLEGQTGNTIYF
14	TRBJ1-4	TRBV5-1	CASSWTATNEKLFF
20	TRBJ2-1	TRBV2	CASSGFGEGLAMGTYNEQFF
15	TRBJ2-3	TRBV10-3	CAISLGTASTDTQYF
15	TRBJ2-1	TRBV13	CASSSGTSRRSEQFF
18	TRBJ2-5	TRBV7-9	CASSLGRGQGGLRETQYF
14	TRBJ1-3	TRBV7-9	CASSYGQGGNTIYF
16	TRBJ2-4	TRBV6-1	CASSEGTGIGKNIQYF
16	TRBJ2-1	TRBV13	CASSLLTSGSVDEQFF
17	TRBJ2-1	TRBV15	CATSRDHPGVSYNEQFF
16	TRBJ2-1	TRBV7-8	CASSLHRGAPLNEQFF
17	TRBJ2-7	TRBV13	CASTAYSRGLETYEQYF
13	TRBJ2-7	TRBV5-4	CASSTGQGDEQYF
14	TRBJ2-7	TRBV6-6	CASSLRAGGYEQYF
15	TRBJ1-5	TRBV27	CASRAGTISNQPQHF
15	TRBJ2-3	TRBV7-9	CASSLFYPYTDTQYF
13	TRBJ1-2	TRBV14	CASSKGEGHGYTF
12	TRBJ2-1	TRBV5-1	CASSLYEREQFF
16	TRBJ1-2	TRBV5-6	CASSFGPGQAIYGYTF
13	TRBJ1-5	TRBV5-1	CASSYNRDQPQHF